Shown below are 6 T cell receptor beta chains from a single sample sequenced in a study of T cell repertoires in cytomegalovirus infection. TCRdb used MiXCR to reprocess the reads, holding one entry per CDR3 protein. The sample lists a few hundred thousand distinct CDR3 sequences, approximately 40% occurring once. Their antigen targets remain unknown. Source: cultured PBMCs, taken from culture after CMV antigen stimulation. The receptor set was obtained from a human donor in good health (CMV status not recorded). Some clones in this sample may be carry-over from other donors' samples.

V is TRBV28 and J is TRBJ2-5, with D tentatively TRBD1 (5 bases). The CDR3 is made up of 14 amino acids. V lost 7 bases to trimming and J lost 5 bases, with 17 bases between them. Germline V CDR1 and CDR2: MDHEN, SYDVKM. The CDR3 coding sequence is TGTGCCAGCACCGAAGGGGCTGGCGCGGAGACCCAGTACTTC. Its translation is CASTEGAGAETQYF.

The sample holds one count of this clonotype. The chain has TRBV4-1 and TRBJ2-3; 8 bases map to TRBD2. Germline V lookup: CDR1 MGHRA, CDR2 YSYEKL. With 2 bases clipped from V and 5 bases from J, the junction kept 12 bases outside the gene matches. The CDR3 contains 17 residues. For the CDR3, the DNA is TGCGCCAGCAGCCAACCTCTTCGGGCGGGAGGAAAAGATACGCAGTATTTT. Encoded protein: CASSQPLRAGGKDTQYF.

In this sample, this clonotype turned up a few times. This chain uses TRBV7-6 with TRBJ1-2; 7 bases line up with TRBD1. The CDR3 is 15 residues long. With V trimmed by 5 bases and J by 7 bases, 13 bases remained unmatched. Germline V lookup: CDR1 SGHVS, CDR2 FNYEAQ. DNA of the CDR3: TGTGCCAGCAGCCCGGGCCGGGACAGAGGTTCTGGCTACACCTTC. Translating it yields CASSPGRDRGSGYTF.

CDR3 DNA sequence: TGTGCCAGCAGCCGCGTGGTTAGCCAAGAGACCCAGTACTTC. Protein: CASSRVVSQETQYF. The chain has TRBV7-8 and TRBJ2-5; D is ambiguous. Trimming took 5 bases from V and 1 from J, leaving 11 bases between them. The CDR3 runs 14 residues. Germline V lookup: CDR1 SGHVS, CDR2 FQNEAQ.

This clonotype was counted a few times. The gene calls are TRBV12-3 or TRBV12-4 and TRBJ1-2, with D possibly being TRBD1 (6 bases). The CDR3 covers 14 residues. With 6 bases removed from V and 4 bases from J, the gap between germline ends came to 15 bases. This CDR3 reads CASRTQQGAYGYTF. CDR3 DNA sequence: TGTGCCAGCAGAACCCAACAGGGTGCCTATGGCTACACCTTC.

This sequence joins TRBV7-9 and TRBJ2-7, with D perhaps matching TRBD1 (5 bases). V lost 5 bases, J lost 3 bases, and 14 bases lay in between. Germline CDR1 and CDR2: SEHNR and FQNEAQ (reference sequence). This CDR3 spans 14 amino acids. The CDR3, as DNA: TGTGCCAGCAGCCCCCGTAGGGGTGGCTACGAGCAGTACTTC. Translated, it gives CASSPRRGGYEQYF.